This TCR beta chain was sequenced for a study of cytomegalovirus exposure and HLA in healthy donors. As for the study in general: There were some 81 million unique TCRs (from HLA-typed donors) in an early data release.

Though probably carrying unrecorded immune exposures, donors were nominally healthy at sampling. Notes on the study in general: Later analysis identified about 18,000 TCR beta sequences associated with HLA alleles, using a false discovery rate threshold of 0.05. Because they were indistinguishable, some V segments, including TRBV6-2 and TRBV6-3, were excluded.

Of note for this clone: The antigen is undetermined.

The PCR had 60 Vbeta and 13 Jbeta primers. Measured with immunoSEQ multiplex PCR; TCRdb has only the in-frame clones, and not every one. The sample table includes around 120,000 clones. The CDR3 extends over 15 amino acids. Germline CDR1 and CDR2: SGHVS and FQNEAQ. The ends were cut back, 2 bases at V and 0 bases at J, with 10 bases in the middle. Specimen: PBMCs. The chain links TRBV7-8 to TRBJ1-1, with D possibly matching TRBD1 (5 bases). The TCR was taken from a man between 18 and 35 years old in good health and CMV-seronegative. CDR3 amino acids: CASSLKRQLNTEAFF. CDR3 in DNA: TGTGCCAGCAGCTTAAAGAGACAGCTGAACACTGAAGCTTTCTTT.